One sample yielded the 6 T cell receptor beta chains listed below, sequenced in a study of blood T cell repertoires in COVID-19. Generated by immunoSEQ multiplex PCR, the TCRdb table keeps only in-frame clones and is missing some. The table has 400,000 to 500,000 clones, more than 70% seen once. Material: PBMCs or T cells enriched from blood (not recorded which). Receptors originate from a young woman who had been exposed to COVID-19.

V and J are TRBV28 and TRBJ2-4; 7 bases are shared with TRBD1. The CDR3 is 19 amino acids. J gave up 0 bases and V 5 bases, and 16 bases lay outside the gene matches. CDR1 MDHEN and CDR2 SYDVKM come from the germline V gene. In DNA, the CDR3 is TGTGCCAGCAGTCGATTGACAGGGTCCCGTAGAGGAGCCAAAAACATTCAGTACTTC. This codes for CASSRLTGSRRGAKNIQYF.

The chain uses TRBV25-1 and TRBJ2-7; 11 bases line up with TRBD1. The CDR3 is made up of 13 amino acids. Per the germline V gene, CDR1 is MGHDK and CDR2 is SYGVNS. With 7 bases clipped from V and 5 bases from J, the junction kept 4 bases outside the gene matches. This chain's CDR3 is CASTGQGVHEQYF. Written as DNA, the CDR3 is TGTGCCAGCACGGGACAGGGGGTCCACGAGCAGTACTTC.

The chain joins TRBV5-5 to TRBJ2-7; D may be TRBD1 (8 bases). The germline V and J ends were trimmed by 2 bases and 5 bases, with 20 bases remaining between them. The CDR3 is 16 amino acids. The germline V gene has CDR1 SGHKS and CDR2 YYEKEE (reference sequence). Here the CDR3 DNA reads TGTGCCAGCAGCTTCATAACAGGGGGGGCCCGTCACGAGCAGTACTTC. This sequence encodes CASSFITGGARHEQYF.

Written as DNA, the CDR3 is TGTGCCAGCAGTCCTAGGGGGTTAAGCAATCAGCCCCAGCATTTT. It translates to CASSPRGLSNQPQHF. V is TRBV6-6 and J is TRBJ1-5; perhaps TRBD1 as D (6 bases). Germline V gene data show CDR1 as MNHNY and CDR2 as SVGAGI (reference sequence). Trimming took off 5 bases at V and 1 base at J, with 12 bases between the two ends. The CDR3 runs 15 residues.

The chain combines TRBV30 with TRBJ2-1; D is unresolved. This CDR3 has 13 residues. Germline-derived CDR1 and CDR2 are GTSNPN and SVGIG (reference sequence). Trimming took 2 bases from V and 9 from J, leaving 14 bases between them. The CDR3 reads CAWSPNLITEQFF. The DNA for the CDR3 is TGTGCCTGGAGTCCCAATCTAATAACTGAGCAGTTCTTC.

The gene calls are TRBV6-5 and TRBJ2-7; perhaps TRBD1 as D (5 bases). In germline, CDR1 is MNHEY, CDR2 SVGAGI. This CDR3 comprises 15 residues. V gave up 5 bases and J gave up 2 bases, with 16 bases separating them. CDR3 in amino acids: CASSPLVGPPYEQYF. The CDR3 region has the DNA TGTGCCAGCAGTCCCCTAGTGGGGCCACCCTACGAGCAGTACTTC.